The 16 T cell receptor beta chains presented below share a single source sample, sequenced in a study of shared clonotypes between healthy human individuals. Generated by immunoSEQ multiplex PCR, the TCRdb table keeps only in-frame clones and is missing some. Counted here are millions of clones, about 93% occurring once; the ten biggest clones make up about 1.5%. Selected positively for CCR7 and CD45RO-negative, naive CD8 cells excluded terminally differentiated effector memory CD45RA+ cells. Sequenced input: naive CD8+ T cells from PBMCs. These receptors were obtained from a man between 18 and 35 years old in good health. Some clones in this sample may be carry-over from other donors' samples.

Concerning this clone itself: The same CDR3 arises from other DNA sequences in this sample as well. CDR3 sequence (DNA): TGTGCCAGCAGGTCCGGGCCAAGCTCCTACAATGAGCAGTTCTTC. Residues: CASRSGPSSYNEQFF. The V gene is TRBV6-5, the J gene TRBJ2-1, with D hard to call. Germline loops: CDR1 MNHEY, CDR2 SVGAGI. V was pared by 6 bases and J by 0 bases, with 12 bases between. The CDR3 spans 15 residues.

The rearrangement uses TRBV4-3 and TRBJ2-1; perhaps TRBD1 as D (5 bases). CDR1 is LGHNA and CDR2 is YSLEER in the germline V gene. The V end lost 0 bases, the J end lost 2 bases, and 8 bases lay between the germline ends. The CDR3 is 15 amino acids. The CDR3 protein is CASSQEPGPYNEQFF. CDR3 nucleotides: TGCGCCAGCAGCCAAGAGCCAGGGCCCTACAATGAGCAGTTCTTC.

The chain is built from TRBV7-9 and TRBJ1-2; the D is unclear. Trimming pared 1 base from V and 6 bases from J, leaving 15 bases between. This CDR3 has 15 residues. Germline V gives CDR1 SEHNR, CDR2 FQNEAQ (reference sequence). The CDR3 DNA reads as TGTGCCAGCAGCTTAGTGCAAAGGAATGGACATGGCTACACCTTC. The encoded protein is CASSLVQRNGHGYTF.

The chain couples TRBV15 to TRBJ2-3; possible D gene TRBD2, 6 bases. The CDR3 length is 15 residues. The V and J ends lost 2 bases and 1 base respectively, with 10 bases between them. CDR1 is LNHNV, CDR2 YYDKDF, per germline (reference sequence). Here the CDR3 DNA reads TGTGCCACCAGCAGACCAGCTAGCGGCACAGATACGCAGTATTTT. As protein: CATSRPASGTDTQYF.

This clone has a single count. Different DNA sequences within this sample yield the same CDR3. The CDR3 loop is CASRGGYEQYF. The DNA of the CDR3 is TGTGCCAGCAGAGGCGGCTACGAGCAGTACTTC. The V gene is TRBV6-5, the J gene TRBJ2-7; D is ambiguous. Germline V gene sequence: CDR1 MNHEY, CDR2 SVGAGI. V was pared by 6 bases and J by 3 bases, with 6 bases between. The CDR3 is made up of 11 amino acids.

The sample holds one count of this clone. The V and J genes are TRBV27 and TRBJ1-5; D gene ambiguous. Germline CDR1 is MNHEY and CDR2 is SMNVEV (reference sequence). The V and J ends lost 3 bases and 6 bases respectively, with 9 bases between them. The CDR3 has 13 amino acids. The CDR3: CASSLGWGQPQHF. The CDR3 DNA follows: TGTGCCAGCAGTTTGGGGTGGGGTCAGCCCCAGCATTTT.

This chain links TRBV5-6 with TRBJ1-3; a weak D match, TRBD1 (5 bases). CDR3 length: 16 amino acids. Germline V gene sequence: CDR1 SGHDT, CDR2 YYEEEE. V lost 0 bases and J 0 bases, leaving 10 bases between the germline ends. CDR3 sequence: CASSLGSGHSGNTIYF. The DNA for the CDR3 is TGTGCCAGCAGCTTGGGGTCAGGGCACTCTGGAAACACCATATATTTT.

V usage is TRBV28 and J usage is TRBJ2-5, with TRBD1 matching over 8 bases. Germline V CDR1 and CDR2: MDHEN, SYDVKM. This CDR3 has 15 amino acids. With V trimmed by 6 bases and J by 1 base, 7 bases remained unmatched. This CDR3 reads CASSPDRGAQETQYF. In nucleotides, the CDR3 is TGTGCCAGCAGCCCCGACAGGGGTGCCCAAGAGACCCAGTACTTC.

V gene TRBV28 combines with J gene TRBJ2-3, with a possible D match to TRBD2 (5 bases). The germline V gene encodes CDR1 MDHEN and CDR2 SYDVKM. Trimming removed 1 base from V and 5 bases from J, with 16 bases in between. This CDR3 is 16 amino acids long. The CDR3 DNA follows: TGTGCCAGCAGTTTATCCTTCGCGGGCCGGAGAGATACGCAGTATTTT. Amino acid sequence: CASSLSFAGRRDTQYF.

V usage is TRBV10-3 and J usage is TRBJ2-3, with 7 bases lining up with TRBD2. Trimming removed 4 bases from V and 0 bases from J; junction bases left unmatched: 4. Per germline, CDR1 ENHRY and CDR2 SYGVKD. This CDR3 contains 15 residues. CDR3 bases: TGTGCCATCAGTGGGGCTAGCGGAAGCACAGATACGCAGTATTTT. The encoded protein is CAISGASGSTDTQYF.

This clone has a single count. This chain connects TRBV7-9 to TRBJ2-3; D remains unclear. This CDR3 contains 15 residues. The V end was cut by 5 bases, the J end by 0 bases, with 12 bases between. Germline-derived CDR1 and CDR2 are SEHNR and FQNEAQ (reference sequence). The CDR3 coding sequence is TGTGCCAGCAGCGTGACGCTCGATAGCACAGATACGCAGTATTTT. As protein: CASSVTLDSTDTQYF. The variable domain in full, with the rest retrieved from reference TRBV7-9 and TRBJ2-3, is DTGVSQNPRHKITKRGQNVTFRCDPISEHNRLYWYRQTLGQGPEFLTYFQNEAQLEKSRLLSDRFSAERPKGSFSTLEIQRTEQGDSAMYLCASSVTLDSTDTQYFGPGTRLTVL.

The rearrangement uses TRBV28 and TRBJ2-7; D is unclear. Trimming pared 5 bases from V and 8 bases from J, leaving 25 bases between. This CDR3 is built from 16 residues. The germline CDR1 and CDR2 sequences are MDHEN and SYDVKM. Here the CDR3 DNA reads TGTGCCAGCAGTCCCCGCCCCGGGTTCCCAATTCCACAGCAGTACTTC. It translates to CASSPRPGFPIPQQYF.

The rearrangement uses TRBV6-1 and TRBJ1-2, with D unresolved. CDR3 length: 14 amino acids. Germline lookup yields CDR1 MNHNS and CDR2 SASEGT. V gave up 0 bases and J gave up 4 bases, with 9 bases separating them. The CDR3 loop reads CASSEALASYGYTF. CDR3 bases: TGTGCCAGCAGTGAAGCCCTTGCGAGCTATGGCTACACCTTC.

V and J are TRBV7-9 and TRBJ2-5; 7 nucleotides line up with TRBD1. The germline gives CDR1 SEHNR, CDR2 FQNEAQ (reference sequence). CDR3 length: 15 residues. Trimming cost V 5 bases and J 1 base; bases outside gene matches: 7. Here the CDR3 DNA reads TGTGCCAGCAGCCCCGGGACAGCGAGCCAAGAGACCCAGTACTTC. Its protein is CASSPGTASQETQYF.

This clone appeared a single time. The CDR3 loop reads CASSLPTGTNYGYTF. The CDR3 DNA reads TGTGCCAGCAGCCTACCCACCGGTACTAACTATGGCTACACCTTC. The chain links TRBV5-8 to TRBJ1-2; D unresolved. The length of the CDR3 is 15 residues. Germline V gene sequence: CDR1 SGHTS, CDR2 YDEGEE. V was trimmed by 4 bases and J by 0 bases, leaving 13 bases between them. The entire variable domain, with the rest obtained from reference TRBV5-8 and TRBJ1-2, is as follows: EAGVTQSPTHLIKTRGQQATLRCSPISGHTSVYWYQQALGLGLQFLLWYDEGEERNRGNFPPRFSGRQFPNYSSELNVNALELEDSALYLCASSLPTGTNYGYTFGSGTRLTVV.

With respect to this clone: Its ends do not fully match the called genes, so a read error is possible. The chain combines TRBV19 with TRBJ2-7; 7 positions agree with TRBD2. The CDR3 is made up of 13 amino acids. In germline, CDR1 is LNHDA, CDR2 SQIVND (reference sequence). The CDR3 loop is CASREGGYHEQYF. The CDR3 region has the DNA TGCGCCAGTAGGGAGGGAGGGTACCACGAGCAGTACTTC.